This entry lists 13 T cell receptor beta chains sequenced from one sample in a study of control samples from healthy donors and cancer patients (dated by TCRdb to about 2020). The method was the immunoSEQ multiplex PCR assay. Here the immuneACCESS table is served through TCRdb, limited to in-frame sequences with V and J called. Missing clones are a known gap in these copies; in checked studies unresolved V genes cover under half, and the rest lacks a known reason. This sample lists approximately 82,000 clones; approximately 94% were detected once. In total, the top ten clones hold 4.8% of the sample. Sequenced input: blood. Receptors originate from a woman aged 18-35 years in good health.

The CDR3 spells CASSLAQGSYEQYF. Here the CDR3 DNA reads TGTGCCAGCAGCTTGGCACAGGGGTCCTACGAGCAGTACTTC. The genes are TRBV5-5 and TRBJ2-7, with TRBD1 matching 7 bases. The V and J ends lost 0 bases and 1 base, in that order; junction bases with no gene match: 1. Germline CDR1 and CDR2: SGHKS and YYEKEE (reference sequence). The CDR3 runs 14 residues.

The chain links TRBV7-9 to TRBJ2-5; perhaps TRBD1 as D (7 bases). Looked up from germline, CDR1 is SEHNR and CDR2 is FQNEAQ (reference sequence). V was trimmed by 5 bases and J by 5 bases, leaving 18 bases between them. CDR3 length: 15 amino acids. DNA for the CDR3: TGTGCCAGCAGCCCGCCGACAGGGAGGTTTGAGACCCAGTACTTC. Translated: CASSPPTGRFETQYF.

The chain is built from TRBV7-9 and TRBJ2-7; D gene uncertain. The germline gives CDR1 SEHNR, CDR2 FQNEAQ (reference sequence). CDR3 length: 12 residues. Trimming stripped 5 bases from V and 3 bases from J, with 8 bases between. The CDR3 loop reads CASSGNSYEQYF. The CDR3 DNA is TGTGCCAGCAGCGGCAACAGCTACGAGCAGTACTTC. Based on the CDR3 plus reference TRBV7-9 and TRBJ2-7, the full variable domain is DTGVSQNPRHKITKRGQNVTFRCDPISEHNRLYWYRQTLGQGPEFLTYFQNEAQLEKSRLLSDRFSAERPKGSFSTLEIQRTEQGDSAMYLCASSGNSYEQYFGPGTRLTVT.

The V and J genes are TRBV28 and TRBJ1-1; D unclear. The CDR3 sequence is 12 residues long. Trimming took 2 bases from V and 1 from J, leaving 2 bases between them. The germline V gene encodes CDR1 MDHEN and CDR2 SYDVKM. The CDR3: CASSLQNTEAFF. In DNA form, the CDR3 reads TGTGCCAGCAGTTTACAGAACACTGAAGCTTTCTTT. Supplemented by reference TRBV28 and TRBJ1-1, the full variable domain reads DVKVTQSSRYLVKRTGEKVFLECVQDMDHENMFWYRQDPGLGLRLIYFSYDVKMKEKGDIPEGYSVSREKKERFSLILESASTNQTSMYLCASSLQNTEAFFGQGTRLTVV.

This sequence joins TRBV28 and TRBJ2-3; D unresolved. The V gene's germline CDR1 is MDHEN and CDR2 SYDVKM. V shed 3 bases and J shed 5 bases, with 3 bases lying between them. This CDR3 has 11 residues. The CDR3 here is CASSFRDTQYF. The CDR3 DNA reads as TGTGCCAGCAGTTTTCGAGATACGCAGTATTTT.

This sequence joins TRBV27 and TRBJ2-1, with 10 bases fitting TRBD1. V gave up 2 bases and J gave up 7 bases; unmatched junction bases: 5. Germline V gene lookup returns CDR1 MNHEY and CDR2 SMNVEV (reference sequence). This CDR3 comprises 15 residues. This CDR3 reads CASSLVTGGTNEQFF. The CDR3 DNA is TGTGCCAGCAGTTTAGTGACAGGGGGCACGAATGAGCAGTTCTTC.

This clone was detected a few times. The chain carries TRBV11-2 and TRBJ2-7; D unresolved. This CDR3 is built from 12 residues. Per germline, CDR1 SGHAT and CDR2 FQNNGV. The V and J ends lost 1 base and 3 bases respectively, with 4 bases between them. The CDR3 DNA is TGTGCCAGCAGCTTAGTGGGCTACGAGCAGTACTTC. Translating it yields CASSLVGYEQYF.

The V gene is TRBV2, the J gene TRBJ1-1, with 7 positions matching TRBD1. The CDR3 is 14 residues long. Germline V gives CDR1 SNHLY, CDR2 FYNNEI. The V and J ends lost 6 bases and 4 bases, in that order; junction bases with no gene match: 8. The chain's CDR3 is CASSRTGGITEAFF. In DNA, the CDR3 is TGTGCCAGCAGCAGGACAGGAGGAATCACTGAAGCTTTCTTT. Full variable domain (outside the CDR3, taken from reference TRBV2 and TRBJ1-1): EPEVTQTPSHQVTQMGQEVILRCVPISNHLYFYWYRQILGQKVEFLVSFYNNEISEKSEIFDDQFSVERPDGSNFTLKIRSTKLEDSAMYFCASSRTGGITEAFFGQGTRLTVV.

This CDR3 reads CASSLYHSYEQYF. The CDR3, as DNA: TGTGCCAGCAGCTTATACCACTCCTACGAGCAGTACTTC. The chain carries TRBV5-6 and TRBJ2-7; D uncertain. The germline V gene has CDR1 SGHDT and CDR2 YYEEEE. V gave up 2 bases and J gave up 0 bases, with 6 bases separating them. The CDR3 contains 13 residues.

The J gene is TRBJ1-2, the V gene TRBV24-1; D is possibly TRBD1 (5 bases). The length of the CDR3 is 12 residues. Germline CDR1 KGHDR, CDR2 SFDVKD. Trimming pared 3 bases from V and 7 bases from J, leaving 8 bases between. CDR3 region: CATSDGGFGYTF. For the CDR3, the DNA is TGTGCCACCAGTGATGGGGGTTTTGGCTACACCTTC.

The chain employs TRBV28 and TRBJ2-1, with TRBD2 identical over 11 bases. CDR3 size: 15 residues. V shed 6 bases and J 9 bases; nucleotides not matched to a gene: 10. Looked up from germline, CDR1 is MDHEN and CDR2 is SYDVKM. DNA for the CDR3: TGTGCCAGCAGACGTGCCGGGACTAGCGGCATTGAGCAGTTCTTC. Protein sequence: CASRRAGTSGIEQFF. The full variable domain, completed using reference TRBV28 and TRBJ2-1, is DVKVTQSSRYLVKRTGEKVFLECVQDMDHENMFWYRQDPGLGLRLIYFSYDVKMKEKGDIPEGYSVSREKKERFSLILESASTNQTSMYLCASRRAGTSGIEQFFGPGTRLTVL.

The rearrangement links TRBV7-6 to TRBJ1-5; D remains ambiguous. The CDR3 has 14 residues. V was shortened by 3 bases and J by 6 bases, with 12 bases between the two germline ends. The germline V gene encodes CDR1 SGHVS and CDR2 FNYEAQ. CDR3: CASSLFVGVQPQHF. The DNA of the CDR3 is TGTGCCAGCAGCTTGTTTGTCGGTGTTCAGCCCCAGCATTTT.

The chain has TRBV10-3 and TRBJ2-5, with 11 bases lining up with TRBD2. Per germline, CDR1 ENHRY and CDR2 SYGVKD. V gave up 3 bases and J gave up 5 bases; unmatched junction bases: 5. CDR3 length: 15 residues. The CDR3 nucleotides are TGTGCCATCAGTGACCCTAGCGGGGGGCAGGAGACCCAGTACTTC. It yields the protein CAISDPSGGQETQYF.